This TCR beta chain was found in a study of CD8+ T cells in alopecia areata. Across the study: Tofacitinib was taken orally by treated patients, and the dose was 5 to 10 mg twice daily.

In the case of this clone: What it recognizes is unknown.

Following RNA extraction, reverse transcription yielded cDNA that acted as the sequencing template. Clones were sequenced by immunoSEQ multiplex PCR, and TCRdb holds only the in-frame ones, with some missing. This table holds about 130,000 clones, 45% to 65% found once. Patients with alopecia areata provided lesional scalp punch biopsies as well as peripheral blood. Cell sorting on a FACSAria was used to separate CD4+ and CD8+ T cells from the PBMCs. Study conclusions and caveats: In lesional scalp, particularly from alopecia totalis/universalis, clonality was higher than in normal scalp.

V dropped 4 bases and J dropped 6 bases, with 10 bases sitting between them. Germline assignment: CDR1 GTSNPN and CDR2 SVGIG (reference sequence). This CDR3 contains 12 residues. The receptor was derived from a human donor with alopecia areata. This sequence joins TRBV30 and TRBJ2-1, with D uncertain. The sequenced sample was CD4+ T cells sorted from blood, obtained at week 0. CDR3 loop: CAWNLGRNEQFF. In DNA, the CDR3 is TGTGCCTGGAATCTGGGTCGCAATGAGCAGTTCTTC.